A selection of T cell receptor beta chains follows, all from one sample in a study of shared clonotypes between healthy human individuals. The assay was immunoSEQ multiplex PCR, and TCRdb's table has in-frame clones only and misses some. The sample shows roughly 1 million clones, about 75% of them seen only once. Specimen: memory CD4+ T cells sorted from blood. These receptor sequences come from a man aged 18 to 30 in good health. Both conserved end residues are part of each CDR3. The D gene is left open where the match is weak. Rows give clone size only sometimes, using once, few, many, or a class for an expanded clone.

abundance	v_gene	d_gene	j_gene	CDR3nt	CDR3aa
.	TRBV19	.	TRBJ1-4	TGTGCCACATCCCCAAGGGGGGCGGATGAAAAACTGTTTTTT	CATSPRGADEKLFF
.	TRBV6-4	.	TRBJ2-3	TGTGCCAGCAGCCGGGACCTCACAGATACGCAGTATTTT	CASSRDLTDTQYF
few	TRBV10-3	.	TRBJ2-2	TGTGCCATCAGCGAGGGATCCGGGGAGCTGTTTTTT	CAISEGSGELFF
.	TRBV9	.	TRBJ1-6	TGTGCCAGCAGCGTTCACCCCGTCAATAATTCACCCCTCCACTTT	CASSVHPVNNSPLHF
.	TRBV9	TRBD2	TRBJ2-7	TGTGCCGGATTGGGACTAGCGGGAGGTAAAAGCTCCTACGAGCAGTACTTC	CAGLGLAGGKSSYEQYF
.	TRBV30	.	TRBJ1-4	TGTGCCTGGAGTGTAGGGTCTGAAAAACTGTTTTTT	CAWSVGSEKLFF
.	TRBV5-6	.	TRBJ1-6	TGTGCCAGCAGCTGGGGGGGAGGCGCGGATAATTCACCCCTCCACTTT	CASSWGGGADNSPLHF
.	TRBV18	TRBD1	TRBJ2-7	TGTGCCAGCTCACCGGGACAGGGGACCTACGAGCAGTACTTC	CASSPGQGTYEQYF
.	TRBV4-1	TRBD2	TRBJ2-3	TGCGCCAGCAGCCACCCAGCGGGAGGGCGCACAGATACGCAGTATTTT	CASSHPAGGRTDTQYF
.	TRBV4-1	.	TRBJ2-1	TGCGCCAGCAGCCGATTTAGGGGGGCCGGTTTTGAGCAGTTCTTC	CASSRFRGAGFEQFF
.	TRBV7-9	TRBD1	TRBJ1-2	TGTGCCAGCAGTGTAGGACAGGGATACGATGGCTACACCTTC	CASSVGQGYDGYTF
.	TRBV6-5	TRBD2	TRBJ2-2	TGTGCCAGCAGTCGGCCGGGGGGCACCGGGGAGCTGTTTTTT	CASSRPGGTGELFF
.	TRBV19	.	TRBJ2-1	TGTGCCAGTAGTATTGCTGGATGGGAGCAGTTCTTC	CASSIAGWEQFF
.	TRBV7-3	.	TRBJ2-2	TGTGCCAGCAGCTCTAAGAACACCGGGGAGCTGTTTTTT	CASSSKNTGELFF
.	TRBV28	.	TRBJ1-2	TGTGCCAGTCAACAGGGCCCCTATGGCTACACCTTC	CASQQGPYGYTF
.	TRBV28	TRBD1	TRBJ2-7	TGTGCCAGCAGTTCGTCCTCGACAGGGGTCTACGAGCAGTACTTC	CASSSSSTGVYEQYF
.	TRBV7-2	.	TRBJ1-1	TGTGCCAGCAGCTTCTACGTGAACACTGAAGCTTTCTTT	CASSFYVNTEAFF
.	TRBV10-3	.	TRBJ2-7	TGTGCCATCAGTGAAGGGGGGACCATTTTGCCTACGGCGCAGTACTTC	CAISEGGTILPTAQYF
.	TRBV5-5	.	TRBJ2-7	TGTGCCAGCAGCTTGAGTATGGCGGGTAGCTCCTACGAGCAGTACTTC	CASSLSMAGSSYEQYF
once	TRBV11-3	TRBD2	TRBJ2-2	TGTGCCAGCGAGACTAGCGGGAGCACCGGGGAGCTGTTTTTT	CASETSGSTGELFF
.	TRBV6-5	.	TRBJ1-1	TGTGCCAGCAGTCGACAGGCAACGAACACTGAAGCTTTCTTT	CASSRQATNTEAFF
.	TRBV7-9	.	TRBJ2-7	TGTGCCACCTCCGGAGGTTCGAACGAGCAGTACTTC	CATSGGSNEQYF
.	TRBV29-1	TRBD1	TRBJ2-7	TGCAGCGTAGGACAGGGGGCCCACGAGCAGTACTTC	CSVGQGAHEQYF
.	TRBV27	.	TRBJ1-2	TGTGCCAGCAGTTCCCTCGGGACGTCTACGGGCTACACCTTC	CASSSLGTSTGYTF
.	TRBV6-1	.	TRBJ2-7	TGTGCCAGCAGTCTGGACAGCTACGAGCAGTACTTC	CASSLDSYEQYF
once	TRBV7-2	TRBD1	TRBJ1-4	TGTGCCAGCAGCTTGACAGGGAGGGATGAAAAACTGTTTTTT	CASSLTGRDEKLFF
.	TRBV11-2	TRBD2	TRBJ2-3	TGTGCCAGCAGCTTTAGCGGGGGCTTCGCAGATACGCAGTATTTT	CASSFSGGFADTQYF
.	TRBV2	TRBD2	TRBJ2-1	TGTGCCAGCAACAAGCGGGGCAATGAGCAGTTCTTC	CASNKRGNEQFF
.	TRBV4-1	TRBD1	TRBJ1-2	TGCGCCAGCAGCCAAGTAGCGGGACAGTCTAACTATGGCTACACCTTC	CASSQVAGQSNYGYTF
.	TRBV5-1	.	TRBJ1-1	TGCGCCAGCGGCGTGGGGGGCCCCCATGAAGCTTTCTTT	CASGVGGPHEAFF
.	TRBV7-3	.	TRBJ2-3	TGTGCCAGCAGCCGCTCGACGACTAGCACAGATACGCAGTATTTT	CASSRSTTSTDTQYF